This is a list of T cell receptor beta chains from one sample in a study of ipilimumab plus nivolumab after autologous stem cell transplantation. Clones were read by immunoSEQ multiplex PCR, and TCRdb kept only the in-frame ones, dropping some. The data show about 40,000 clones, about 92% seen once. This material consisted of PBMCs, taken in a trial of ipilimumab plus nivolumab as post-transplant consolidation. All receptors derive from a male donor with multiple myeloma. Both conserved end residues are part of each CDR3. D genes are given only for firm matches. Only part of the rows carry a size: once, few, many, or a class if the clone is expanded.

d_call	j_call	clone_size	v_call	cdr3_aa	cdr3_nt
-	TRBJ2-7	-	TRBV5-6	CASSLSQDEQYF	TGTGCCAGCAGCTTGTCCCAGGACGAGCAGTACTTC
TRBD2	TRBJ2-2	-	TRBV2	CASSGGLAGYTGELFF	TGTGCCAGCAGTGGGGGACTAGCGGGGTACACCGGGGAGCTGTTTTTT
TRBD2	TRBJ2-3	once	TRBV7-3	CASSTGLVTDTQYF	TGTGCCAGCAGCACTGGACTAGTCACAGATACGCAGTATTTT
TRBD1	TRBJ2-7	once	TRBV4-1	CASSQGRQGNSYEQYF	TGCGCCAGCAGCCAAGGGCGACAGGGGAACTCCTACGAGCAGTACTTC
-	TRBJ2-2	-	TRBV19	CAIQSLNTGELFF	TGTGCCATACAAAGCCTGAACACCGGGGAGCTGTTTTTT
TRBD1	TRBJ1-6	once	TRBV5-1	CASSPDGQEGISPLHF	TGCGCCAGCAGCCCCGACGGACAGGAGGGCATTTCACCCCTCCACTTT
-	TRBJ2-2	-	TRBV7-2	CASSLVGQTITGELFF	TGTGCCAGCAGCTTAGTAGGACAGACCATCACCGGGGAGCTGTTTTTT
TRBD1	TRBJ2-7	-	TRBV7-9	CASSDFPGQGLSEQYF	TGTGCCAGCAGCGATTTCCCGGGACAGGGGCTGAGCGAGCAGTACTTC
-	TRBJ1-2	-	TRBV29-1	CSVLDIPNYGYTF	TGCAGCGTACTAGACATTCCTAACTATGGCTACACCTTC
TRBD1	TRBJ2-1	-	TRBV5-4	CASSGDRGSYNEQFF	TGTGCCAGCAGCGGGGACAGGGGTTCCTACAATGAGCAGTTCTTC
TRBD2	TRBJ2-5	once	TRBV5-1	CASSLTSGAGETQYF	TGCGCCAGCAGCTTGACTAGCGGGGCGGGTGAGACCCAGTACTTC
TRBD2	TRBJ2-3	-	TRBV9	CASSVDPGGGPDTQYF	TGTGCCAGCAGCGTAGACCCCGGGGGGGGCCCAGATACGCAGTATTTT
-	TRBJ1-1	-	TRBV7-6	CASSLVGQTNTEAFF	TGTGCCAGCAGCTTAGTAGGGCAAACGAACACTGAAGCTTTCTTT
TRBD1	TRBJ1-1	-	TRBV7-1	CASSLFGTGGTEAFF	TGTGCCAGCAGCTTATTCGGGACAGGGGGCACTGAAGCTTTCTTT
-	TRBJ2-1	-	TRBV5-1	CASSDYERPNEQFF	TGCGCCAGCAGCGACTACGAAAGACCCAATGAGCAGTTCTTC
TRBD2	TRBJ2-1	-	TRBV7-2	CASSLVGGSPGDEQFF	TGTGCCAGCAGCTTAGTAGGCGGGAGCCCCGGTGATGAGCAGTTCTTC
-	TRBJ2-7	-	TRBV5-4	CASSLGTGFQYEQYF	TGTGCCAGCAGCTTGGGAACAGGGTTTCAGTACGAGCAGTACTTC
-	TRBJ2-7	-	TRBV6-5	CASTDRAGRSYEQYF	TGTGCCAGCACCGACCGGGCGGGAAGGTCCTACGAGCAGTACTTC
-	TRBJ2-2	-	TRBV15	CATSRGDRRDRGGGELFF	TGTGCCACCAGCAGAGGGGATCGGCGGGATCGTGGGGGCGGGGAGCTGTTTTTT
-	TRBJ2-6	-	TRBV4-2	CASSQDWGAGANVLTF	TGTGCCAGCAGCCAAGATTGGGGGGCTGGGGCCAACGTCCTGACTTTC
TRBD2	TRBJ2-7	-	TRBV7-2	CASSLGTSGGEQYF	TGTGCCAGCAGCTTAGGGACTAGCGGTGGGGAGCAGTACTTC
TRBD2	TRBJ2-7	-	TRBV6-5	CASSYLPSGRGDEQYF	TGTGCCAGCAGTTACCTCCCTAGCGGGAGAGGGGACGAGCAGTACTTC
TRBD1	TRBJ2-7	-	TRBV11-2	CASRQGGSGEQYF	TGTGCCAGCAGACAAGGGGGCTCAGGTGAGCAGTACTTC
-	TRBJ1-2	-	TRBV6-1	CASGPPGAVYGYTF	TGTGCCAGCGGACCCCCCGGGGCAGTCTATGGCTACACCTTC
-	TRBJ1-4	-	TRBV30	CAWSVVYGGSNEKLFF	TGTGCCTGGAGTGTAGTTTATGGGGGGAGTAATGAAAAACTGTTTTTT
-	TRBJ2-3	-	TRBV28	CASRDSTDTQYF	TGTGCCAGCAGGGACTCAACAGATACGCAGTATTTT
TRBD1	TRBJ1-6	-	TRBV5-6	CASSAGVRGRGYSPLHF	TGTGCCAGCAGCGCGGGTGTAAGGGGGCGCGGGTATTCACCCCTCCACTTT
-	TRBJ2-1	-	TRBV5-6	CASSPQGSSYNEQFF	TGTGCCAGCAGCCCCCAAGGGAGCTCCTACAATGAGCAGTTCTTC
-	TRBJ1-6	-	TRBV28	CASSLAVHRALHF	TGTGCCAGCAGTTTAGCAGTCCACCGGGCCCTCCACTTT
-	TRBJ2-7	-	TRBV11-3	CASSLIRVGRHEQYF	TGTGCCAGCAGCTTGATCCGGGTGGGGCGCCACGAGCAGTACTTC
TRBD2	TRBJ2-1	-	TRBV9	CASSALLAQSDEQFF	TGTGCCAGCAGCGCGCTACTAGCGCAGAGCGATGAGCAGTTCTTC
TRBD1	TRBJ2-7	-	TRBV19	CASREGTGEPYEQYF	TGTGCCAGTAGGGAAGGGACAGGCGAACCCTACGAGCAGTACTTC
TRBD1	TRBJ1-2	-	TRBV20-1	CSAQGAYGYTF	TGCAGTGCCCAGGGGGCCTATGGCTACACCTTC
-	TRBJ2-1	once	TRBV30	CAWSVAGVYNEQFF	TGTGCCTGGAGTGTAGCCGGGGTCTACAATGAGCAGTTCTTC
-	TRBJ2-7	-	TRBV28	CASSLLVAYYEQYF	TGTGCCAGCAGTTTACTGGTAGCGTACTACGAGCAGTACTTC
TRBD2	TRBJ2-3	-	TRBV5-4	CASSLALAGDTQYF	TGTGCCAGCAGCTTGGCATTAGCGGGGGATACGCAGTATTTT
-	TRBJ1-2	-	TRBV6-5	CASSYSGGGINGYTF	TGTGCCAGCAGTTACTCGGGGGGGGGCATTAATGGCTACACCTTC
TRBD1	TRBJ2-7	-	TRBV2	CASSVFRGPYEQYF	TGTGCCAGCAGTGTATTCAGGGGGCCCTACGAGCAGTACTTC
TRBD2	TRBJ2-2	-	TRBV30	CAWSVSGKRGEHRGAVF	TGTGCCTGGAGTGTGAGTGGGAAGCGGGGGGAACACCGGGGAGCTGTTTTT
-	TRBJ1-1	once	TRBV14	CASSPTRFADAFF	TGTGCCAGCAGCCCGACAAGGTTTGCAGACGCTTTCTTT
-	TRBJ2-6	-	TRBV5-8	CASSGGPSSGANVLTF	TGTGCCAGCAGCGGAGGGCCGAGCTCTGGGGCCAACGTCCTGACTTTC
TRBD2	TRBJ2-3	-	TRBV28	CASRTSGGFADTQYF	TGTGCCAGCAGGACTAGCGGGGGTTTCGCAGATACGCAGTATTTT
-	TRBJ2-5	-	TRBV4-1	CASSPTRNLPFGTQYF	TGCGCCAGCAGCCCAACTAGGAATCTACCTTTCGGGACCCAGTACTTC